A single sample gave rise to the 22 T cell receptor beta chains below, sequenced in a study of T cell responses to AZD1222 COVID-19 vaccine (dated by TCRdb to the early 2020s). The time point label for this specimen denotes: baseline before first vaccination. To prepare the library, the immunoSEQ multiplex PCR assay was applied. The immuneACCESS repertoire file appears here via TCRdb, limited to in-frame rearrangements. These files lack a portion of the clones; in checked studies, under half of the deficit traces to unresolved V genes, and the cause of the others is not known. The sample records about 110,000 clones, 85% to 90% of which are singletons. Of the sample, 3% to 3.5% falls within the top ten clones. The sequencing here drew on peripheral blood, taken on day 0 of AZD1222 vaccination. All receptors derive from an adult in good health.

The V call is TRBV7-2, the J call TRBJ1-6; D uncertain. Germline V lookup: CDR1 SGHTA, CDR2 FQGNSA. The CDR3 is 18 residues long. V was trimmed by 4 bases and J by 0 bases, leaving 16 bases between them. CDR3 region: CASSSPYTWSSYNSPLHF. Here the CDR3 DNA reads TGTGCCAGCAGCTCCCCCTATACCTGGAGCTCCTATAATTCACCCCTCCACTTT.

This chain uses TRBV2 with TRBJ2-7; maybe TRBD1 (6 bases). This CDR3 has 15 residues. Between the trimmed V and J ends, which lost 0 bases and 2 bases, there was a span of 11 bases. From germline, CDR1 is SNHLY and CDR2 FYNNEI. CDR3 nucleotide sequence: TGTGCCAGCAGTGAAGCCCGGGACATGACCTACGAGCAGTACTTC. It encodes CASSEARDMTYEQYF.

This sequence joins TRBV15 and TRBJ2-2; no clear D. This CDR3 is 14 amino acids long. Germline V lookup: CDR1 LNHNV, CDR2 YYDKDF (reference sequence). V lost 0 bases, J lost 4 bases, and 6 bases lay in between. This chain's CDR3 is CATSRDSTTGELFF. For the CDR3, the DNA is TGTGCCACCAGCAGAGACAGTACCACCGGGGAGCTGTTTTTT.

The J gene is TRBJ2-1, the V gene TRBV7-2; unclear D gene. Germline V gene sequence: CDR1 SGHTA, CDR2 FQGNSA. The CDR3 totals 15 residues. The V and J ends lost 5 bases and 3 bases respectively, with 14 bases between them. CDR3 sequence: CASSPGGVGYNEQFF. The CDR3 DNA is TGTGCCAGCAGCCCCGGTGGGGTCGGCTACAATGAGCAGTTCTTC. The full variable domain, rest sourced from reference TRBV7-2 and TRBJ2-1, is GAGVSQSPSNKVTEKGKDVELRCDPISGHTALYWYRQSLGQGLEFLIYFQGNSAPDKSGLPSDRFSAERTGGSVSTLTIQRTQQEDSAVYLCASSPGGVGYNEQFFGPGTRLTVL.

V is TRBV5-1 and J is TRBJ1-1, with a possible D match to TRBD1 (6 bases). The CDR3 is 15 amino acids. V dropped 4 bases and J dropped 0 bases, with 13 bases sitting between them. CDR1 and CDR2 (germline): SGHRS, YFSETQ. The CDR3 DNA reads TGCGCCAGCAGCCATTCCGGGACACTGAACACTGAAGCTTTCTTT. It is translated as CASSHSGTLNTEAFF.

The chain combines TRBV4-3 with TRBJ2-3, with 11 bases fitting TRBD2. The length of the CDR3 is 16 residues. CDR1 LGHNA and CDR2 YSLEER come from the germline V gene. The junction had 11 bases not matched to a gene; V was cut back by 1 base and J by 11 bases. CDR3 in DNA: TGCGCCAGCAGCCAAGGTCGAGGTAGCGGGGGGGTGGGGCAGTATTTT. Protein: CASSQGRGSGGVGQYF.

The CDR3 nucleotides read TGTGCCACCAGTGATTCCGGACTAGCGGGGCACCAAGAGACCCAGTACTTC. Translation gives CATSDSGLAGHQETQYF. The rearrangement links TRBV24-1 to TRBJ2-5; 12 positions match TRBD2. This CDR3 is built from 17 residues. Unmatched junction bases numbered 3, after V lost 2 bases and J lost 0 bases. Germline CDR1 reads KGHDR; CDR2 reads SFDVKD.

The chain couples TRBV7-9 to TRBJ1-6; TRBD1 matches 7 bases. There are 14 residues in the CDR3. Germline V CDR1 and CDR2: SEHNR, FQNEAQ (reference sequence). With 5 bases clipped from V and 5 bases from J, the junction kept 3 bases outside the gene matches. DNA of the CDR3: TGTGCCAGCAGCACCACAGGGGATAATTCACCCCTCCACTTT. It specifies CASSTTGDNSPLHF.

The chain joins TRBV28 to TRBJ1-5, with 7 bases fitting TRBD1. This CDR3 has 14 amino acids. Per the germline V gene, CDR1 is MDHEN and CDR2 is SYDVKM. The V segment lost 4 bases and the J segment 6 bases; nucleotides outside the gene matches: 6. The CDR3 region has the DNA TGTGCCAGCAGTTCACAGGGGAAGAGTCAGCCCCAGCATTTT. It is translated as CASSSQGKSQPQHF.

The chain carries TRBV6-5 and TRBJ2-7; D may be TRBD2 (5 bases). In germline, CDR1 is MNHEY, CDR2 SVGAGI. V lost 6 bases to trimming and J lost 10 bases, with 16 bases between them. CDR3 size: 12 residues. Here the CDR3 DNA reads TGTGCCAGCAGAAACCGACGGGAAACACAGTACTTC. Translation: CASRNRRETQYF.

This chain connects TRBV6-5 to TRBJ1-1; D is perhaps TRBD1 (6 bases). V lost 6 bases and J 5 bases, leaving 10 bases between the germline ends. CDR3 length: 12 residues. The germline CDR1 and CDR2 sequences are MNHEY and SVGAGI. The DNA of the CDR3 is TGTGCCAGCAGAAACAGGGAGACTGAAGCTTTCTTT. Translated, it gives CASRNRETEAFF.

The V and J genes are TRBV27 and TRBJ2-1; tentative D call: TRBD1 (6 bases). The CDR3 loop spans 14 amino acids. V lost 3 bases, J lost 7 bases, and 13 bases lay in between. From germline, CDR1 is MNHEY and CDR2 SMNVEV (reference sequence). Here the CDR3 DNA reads TGTGCCAGCAGTTTTGTGGGGGCAACGAATGAGCAGTTCTTC. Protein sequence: CASSFVGATNEQFF.

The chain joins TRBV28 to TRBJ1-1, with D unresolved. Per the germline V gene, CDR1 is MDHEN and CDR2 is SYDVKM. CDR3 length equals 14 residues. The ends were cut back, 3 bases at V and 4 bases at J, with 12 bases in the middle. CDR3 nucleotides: TGTGCCAGCAGTTTCGACCACCCGGGCACTGAAGCTTTCTTT. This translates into CASSFDHPGTEAFF.

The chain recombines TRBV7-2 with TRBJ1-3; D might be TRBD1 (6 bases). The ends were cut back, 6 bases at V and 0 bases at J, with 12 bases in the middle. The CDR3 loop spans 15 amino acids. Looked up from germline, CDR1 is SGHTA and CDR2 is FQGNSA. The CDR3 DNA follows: TGTGCCAGCAGGGAGACAGGCTTCTCTGGAAACACCATATATTTT. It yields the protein CASRETGFSGNTIYF.

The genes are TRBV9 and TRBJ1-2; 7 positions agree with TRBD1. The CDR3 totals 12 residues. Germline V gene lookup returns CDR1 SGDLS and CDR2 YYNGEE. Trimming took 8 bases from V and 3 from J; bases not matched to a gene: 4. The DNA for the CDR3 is TGTGCCAGTTCCACAGGGGACTATGGCTACACCTTC. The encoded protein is CASSTGDYGYTF. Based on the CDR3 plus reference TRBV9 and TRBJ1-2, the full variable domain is DSGVTQTPKHLITATGQRVTLRCSPRSGDLSVYWYQQSLDQGLQFLIQYYNGEERAKGNILERFSAQQFPDLHSELNLSSLELGDSALYFCASSTGDYGYTFGSGTRLTVV.

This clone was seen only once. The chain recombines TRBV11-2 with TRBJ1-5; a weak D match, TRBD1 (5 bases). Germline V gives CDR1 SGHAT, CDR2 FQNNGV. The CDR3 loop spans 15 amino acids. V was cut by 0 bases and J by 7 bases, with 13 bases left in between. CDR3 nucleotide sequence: TGTGCCAGCAGCTTAGAGGGGGGAATAGGGCAGCCCCAGCATTTT. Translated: CASSLEGGIGQPQHF. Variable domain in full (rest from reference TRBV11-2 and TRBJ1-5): EAGVAQSPRYKIIEKRQSVAFWCNPISGHATLYWYQQILGQGPKLLIQFQNNGVVDDSQLPKDRFSAERLKGVDSTLKIQPAKLEDSAVYLCASSLEGGIGQPQHFGDGTRLSIL.

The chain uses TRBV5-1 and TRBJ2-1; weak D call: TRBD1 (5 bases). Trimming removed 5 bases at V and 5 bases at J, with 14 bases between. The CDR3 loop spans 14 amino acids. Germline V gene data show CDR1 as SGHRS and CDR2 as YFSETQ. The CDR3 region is CASRGTSGNNEQFF. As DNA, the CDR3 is TGCGCCAGCAGGGGTACCTCAGGGAACAATGAGCAGTTCTTC.

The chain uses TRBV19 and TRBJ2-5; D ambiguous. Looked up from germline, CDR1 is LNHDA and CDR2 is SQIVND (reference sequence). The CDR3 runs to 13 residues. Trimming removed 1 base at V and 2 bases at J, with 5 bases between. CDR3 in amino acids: CASSIVPQETQYF. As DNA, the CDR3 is TGTGCCAGTAGTATAGTACCGCAAGAGACCCAGTACTTC.

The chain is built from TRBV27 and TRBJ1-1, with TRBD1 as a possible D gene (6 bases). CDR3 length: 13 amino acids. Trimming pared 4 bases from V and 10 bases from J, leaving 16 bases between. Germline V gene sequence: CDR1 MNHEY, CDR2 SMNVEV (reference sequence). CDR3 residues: CASSSRAGASAFF. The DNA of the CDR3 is TGTGCCAGCAGTTCGCGGGCAGGGGCCTCAGCTTTCTTT.

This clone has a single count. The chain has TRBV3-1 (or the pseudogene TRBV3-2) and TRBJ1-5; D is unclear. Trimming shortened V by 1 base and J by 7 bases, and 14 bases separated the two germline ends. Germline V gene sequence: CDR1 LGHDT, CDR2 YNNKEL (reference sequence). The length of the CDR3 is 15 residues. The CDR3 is CASSQGWGLDQPQHF. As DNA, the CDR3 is TGTGCCAGCAGCCAAGGATGGGGTTTGGACCAGCCCCAGCATTTT.

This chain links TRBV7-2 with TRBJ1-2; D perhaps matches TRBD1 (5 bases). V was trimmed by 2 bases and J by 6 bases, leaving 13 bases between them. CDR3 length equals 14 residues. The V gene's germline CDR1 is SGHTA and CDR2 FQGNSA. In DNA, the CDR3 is TGTGCCAGCAGCTTAAGTGGCAGGGAAGATGGCTACACCTTC. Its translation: CASSLSGREDGYTF.

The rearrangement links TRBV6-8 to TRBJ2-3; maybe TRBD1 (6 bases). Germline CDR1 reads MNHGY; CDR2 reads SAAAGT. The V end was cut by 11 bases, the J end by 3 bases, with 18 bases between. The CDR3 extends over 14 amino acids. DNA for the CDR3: TGTGCCGGAAAGACAGGTAGCTTAACAGATACGCAGTATTTT. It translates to CAGKTGSLTDTQYF.